Presented here are 12 T cell receptor beta chains from one specimen sequenced in a study of T cells in localized non-small cell lung cancer. Libraries were prepared by immunoSEQ multiplex PCR; TCRdb keeps only in-frame clonotypes and omits some of them. Of over 25,000 clones listed, 90% are singletons. The material sequenced was peripheral blood, taken before any cancer treatment. The source of these receptors is a woman between 35 and 75 years old with stage I lung adenocarcinoma.

The chain combines TRBV5-6 with TRBJ2-3; 12 nucleotides agree with TRBD2. Germline CDR1 and CDR2: SGHDT and YYEEEE. Germline trimming cut 3 bases from V and 4 bases from J; bases unmatched to any gene: 6. The CDR3 extends over 16 amino acids. CDR3 nucleotide sequence: TGTGCCAGCAGCTCCCTAGCGGGAGGGCAGGCAGATACGCAGTATTTT. Translating it yields CASSSLAGGQADTQYF.

The J gene is TRBJ2-7, the V gene TRBV4-3; D is perhaps TRBD1 (6 bases). This CDR3 has 15 amino acids. Trimming shortened V by 2 bases and J by 5 bases, and 16 bases separated the two germline ends. The germline gives CDR1 LGHNA, CDR2 YSLEER. CDR3 sequence reads: CASSQSLPGVHEQYF. CDR3 DNA: TGCGCCAGCAGCCAATCCCTCCCAGGGGTCCACGAGCAGTACTTC.

The chain joins TRBV7-2 to TRBJ2-5; perhaps D is TRBD1 or TRBD2 (5 bases each). V lost 5 bases and J lost 5, with 12 bases in between. The CDR3 spans 13 residues. CDR1 is SGHTA and CDR2 is FQGNSA in the germline V gene. CDR3 bases: TGTGCCAGCAGCCCTGGGACGGGGGAGACCCAGTACTTC. Its translation: CASSPGTGETQYF.

This CDR3 reads CASSLISGSETQYF. The DNA for the CDR3 is TGTGCCAGCAGCTTGATTAGCGGATCCGAGACCCAGTACTTC. This chain links TRBV7-2 with TRBJ2-5; TRBD2 is a possible D gene (6 bases). Germline loops: CDR1 SGHTA, CDR2 FQGNSA. Trimming removed 3 bases from V and 5 bases from J, with 13 bases in between. The CDR3 is 14 residues long.

CDR3 in DNA: TGTGCCAGCAGCCGGGACAGGGTAAACTATGGCTACACCTTC. It encodes CASSRDRVNYGYTF. This rearrangement joins TRBV5-6 to TRBJ1-2; 9 bases agree with TRBD1. The CDR3 loop spans 14 amino acids. V dropped 4 bases and J dropped 2; count of bases not matched to a gene: 3. Germline V gives CDR1 SGHDT, CDR2 YYEEEE.

The chain combines TRBV18 with TRBJ2-2, with TRBD1 matching 7 bases. Per germline, CDR1 KGHSH and CDR2 LQKENI. V gave up 3 bases and J gave up 1 base; unmatched junction bases: 8. CDR3 length equals 17 residues. This CDR3 is CASSPNAGTENTGELFF. The CDR3 DNA sequence: TGTGCCAGCTCACCGAACGCCGGGACAGAGAACACCGGGGAGCTGTTTTTT. Full variable domain (missing parts from reference TRBV18 and TRBJ2-2): NAGVMQNPRHLVRRRGQEARLRCSPMKGHSHVYWYRQLPEEGLKFMVYLQKENIIDESGMPKERFSAEFPKEGPSILRIQQVVRGDSAAYFCASSPNAGTENTGELFFGEGSRLTVL.

The table lists this clone with a few counts. This chain uses TRBV5-4 with TRBJ1-6; D unclear. The V gene's germline CDR1 is SGHNT and CDR2 YYREEE (reference sequence). Trimming took 9 bases from V and 0 from J, leaving 10 bases between them. CDR3 length: 14 residues. CDR3 region: CATHTNSYNSPLHF. The CDR3 nucleotides are TGTGCCACCCACACCAACTCCTATAATTCACCCCTCCACTTT. The full variable domain, in which reference TRBV5-4 and TRBJ1-6 provide the parts outside the CDR3, is ETGVTQSPTHLIKTRGQQVTLRCSSQSGHNTVSWYQQALGQGPQFIFQYYREEENGRGNFPPRFSGLQFPNYSSELNVNALELDDSALYLCATHTNSYNSPLHFGNGTRLTVT.

V gene TRBV9 combines with J gene TRBJ2-7; TRBD2 might be the D (6 bases). Germline V gene lookup returns CDR1 SGDLS and CDR2 YYNGEE. V dropped 2 bases and J dropped 0 bases, with 9 bases sitting between them. The length of the CDR3 is 14 residues. CDR3 coding DNA: TGTGCCAGCAGCGTTTTAGCGGACTCCTACGAGCAGTACTTC. Its translation is CASSVLADSYEQYF. The entire variable domain, with the rest obtained from reference TRBV9 and TRBJ2-7, is as follows: DSGVTQTPKHLITATGQRVTLRCSPRSGDLSVYWYQQSLDQGLQFLIQYYNGEERAKGNILERFSAQQFPDLHSELNLSSLELGDSALYFCASSVLADSYEQYFGPGTRLTVT.

The chain combines TRBV11-2 with TRBJ1-1, with unresolved D. V lost 10 bases to trimming and J lost 1 base, with 13 bases between them. Germline CDR1 reads SGHAT; CDR2 reads FQNNGV. This CDR3 spans 13 amino acids. For the CDR3, the DNA is TGTGCCACCCGAAGCCGTAAGAACACTGAAGCTTTCTTT. It codes for CATRSRKNTEAFF.

This chain uses TRBV7-2 with TRBJ1-3; 9 positions agree with TRBD1. CDR3 length: 16 residues. Germline V lookup: CDR1 SGHTA, CDR2 FQGNSA. With V trimmed by 5 bases and J by 4 bases, 9 bases remained unmatched. The CDR3 sequence: CASSPRGQGSGNTIYF. The DNA of the CDR3 is TGTGCCAGCAGCCCGCGGGGACAGGGATCCGGAAACACCATATATTTT. Using reference TRBV7-2 and TRBJ1-3 for the parts outside the CDR3, the full variable domain is GAGVSQSPSNKVTEKGKDVELRCDPISGHTALYWYRQSLGQGLEFLIYFQGNSAPDKSGLPSDRFSAERTGGSVSTLTIQRTQQEDSAVYLCASSPRGQGSGNTIYFGEGSWLTVV.

This rearrangement joins TRBV18 to TRBJ2-5; the D is unclear. The CDR3 consists of 14 residues. V was cut by 1 base and J by 5 bases, with 11 bases left in between. Germline V gene sequence: CDR1 KGHSH, CDR2 LQKENI. This CDR3 is CASSPQGLGETQYF. The CDR3 DNA reads as TGTGCCAGCTCACCACAAGGGCTGGGGGAGACCCAGTACTTC.

This chain links TRBV6-1 with TRBJ1-3; perhaps TRBD1 as D (5 bases). The CDR3 extends over 12 amino acids. The germline gives CDR1 MNHNS, CDR2 SASEGT. Trimming took 10 bases from V and 3 from J, leaving 10 bases between them. In DNA, the CDR3 is TGTGCCACCTGGGACGGTGGAAACACCATATATTTT. Translating gives CATWDGGNTIYF.